These T cell receptor beta chains were read from a single sample in a study of T cell responses to AZD1222 COVID-19 vaccine. Here immunoSEQ multiplex PCR was the method, and the copy in TCRdb shows in-frame clones only, minus some. Counted here are 90,000 to 120,000 clones, approximately 90% occurring once; the ten biggest clones make up 3.5% to 4.5%. Sequencing was performed on peripheral blood, taken on day 0 of AZD1222 vaccination. The source of these receptors is an adult in good health. The CDR3 runs from the conserved cysteine through the conserved F or W. D genes are given only for firm matches. Clone size is stated in some rows and not others, as once, few, many or a class when expanded.

j_gene | d_gene | abundance | v_gene | CDR3aa | CDR3nt
TRBJ2-7 | TRBD2 | . | TRBV7-6 | CASSFAPGGSYEQYF | TGTGCCAGCAGCTTTGCCCCGGGCGGGAGCTACGAGCAGTACTTC
TRBJ2-1 | TRBD2 | . | TRBV5-8 | CASSRPGLAGGDYNEQFF | TGTGCCAGCAGCAGACCGGGACTAGCGGGAGGGGATTACAATGAGCAGTTCTTC
TRBJ2-7 | TRBD1 | . | TRBV6-2/TRBV6-3 | CASSGQGGEQYF | TGTGCCAGCAGTGGACAGGGTGGGGAGCAGTACTTC
TRBJ1-5 | . | . | TRBV7-9 | CASSLLESNQPQHF | TGTGCCAGCAGCTTACTTGAGAGCAATCAGCCCCAGCATTTT
TRBJ1-2 | . | . | TRBV6-6 | CASSYVGIGPRGGYTF | TGTGCCAGCAGTTACGTAGGTATTGGCCCTAGAGGTGGCTACACCTTC
TRBJ1-1 | . | . | TRBV19 | CASRQGESMNTEAFF | TGTGCCAGTAGACAGGGTGAAAGCATGAACACTGAAGCTTTCTTT
TRBJ1-4 | . | . | TRBV7-2 | CASSASGPTNEKLFF | TGTGCCAGCAGCGCGTCAGGGCCAACTAATGAAAAACTGTTTTTT
TRBJ2-7 | TRBD2 | . | TRBV9 | CASSGQLAGGSEQYF | TGTGCCAGCAGCGGCCAACTAGCGGGAGGGTCCGAGCAGTACTTC
TRBJ2-1 | TRBD1 | . | TRBV11-3 | CASSRGQGENEQFF | TGTGCCAGCAGCAGGGGACAGGGAGAGAATGAGCAGTTCTTC
TRBJ2-3 | . | . | TRBV7-2 | CASSSGRRSTDTQYF | TGTGCCAGCAGCTCAGGGCGGCGGAGCACAGATACGCAGTATTTT
TRBJ2-7 | TRBD2 | . | TRBV7-2 | CASSSGTSGRAREQYF | TGTGCCAGCAGCTCCGGGACTAGCGGGAGGGCACGAGAGCAGTACTTC
TRBJ2-7 | . | once | TRBV13 | CASSLGYEQYF | TGTGCCAGCAGCTTGGGGTACGAGCAGTACTTC
TRBJ2-3 | TRBD1 | . | TRBV19 | CASSTGGYSTDTQYF | TGTGCCAGTAGTACAGGGGGCTATAGCACAGATACGCAGTATTTT
TRBJ2-1 | . | few | TRBV20-1 | CSARDGEQFF | TGCAGTGCTAGGGACGGGGAGCAGTTCTTC
TRBJ2-2 | . | . | TRBV7-3 | CASSQRVGELFF | TGTGCCAGCAGCCAACGGGTTGGGGAGCTGTTTTTT
TRBJ1-1 | TRBD1 | . | TRBV19 | CASSTGGVGNTEAFF | TGTGCCAGTAGTACAGGGGGCGTGGGGAACACTGAAGCTTTCTTT
TRBJ1-1 | . | few | TRBV4-3 | CASSQGFGGGDTEAFF | TGCGCCAGCAGCCAAGGGTTTGGCGGGGGAGACACTGAAGCTTTCTTT
TRBJ1-2 | . | . | TRBV7-3 | CASTTGEGRGYTF | TGTGCCAGCACCACGGGGGAGGGCCGGGGCTACACCTTC
TRBJ1-1 | . | . | TRBV6-5 | CASSPIGVMNTEAFF | TGTGCCAGCAGTCCCATAGGGGTGATGAACACTGAAGCTTTCTTT